The 2 T cell receptor beta chains below were found in one sample sequenced in a study of shared clonotypes between healthy human individuals. Assay: immunoSEQ multiplex PCR; the TCRdb copy retains only in-frame clones and omits some. Of approximately 350,000 clones in the sample, roughly 96% were seen once. Sequenced input: memory CD8+ T cells sorted from blood. Specified subset: CD45RO+ cells pooled with CCR7-negative TemRA cells. The receptors stem from a man aged 25 to 45 in good health.

DNA of the CDR3: TGTGCCAGCAGCTTAGGTGGGACTAGCGGGCAGTTCTTC. This encodes CASSLGGTSGQFF. This chain connects TRBV7-9 to TRBJ2-1, with TRBD2 matching 11 bases. The CDR3 length is 13 residues. Losses at the gene ends were 1 base for V and 12 bases for J; bases not matched to a gene: 2. Germline loops: CDR1 SEHNR, CDR2 FQNEAQ (reference sequence).

This clone was seen just once. The chain recombines TRBV28 with TRBJ1-4, with 8 bases aligning to TRBD1. Germline lookup yields CDR1 MDHEN and CDR2 SYDVKM. CDR3 length: 13 residues. Unmatched junction bases numbered 1, after V lost 2 bases and J lost 8 bases. CDR3 sequence reads: CASSLPGGEKLFF. CDR3 nucleotide sequence: TGTGCCAGCAGTTTACCAGGGGGCGAAAAACTGTTTTTT. Full variable domain (missing parts from reference TRBV28 and TRBJ1-4): DVKVTQSSRYLVKRTGEKVFLECVQDMDHENMFWYRQDPGLGLRLIYFSYDVKMKEKGDIPEGYSVSREKKERFSLILESASTNQTSMYLCASSLPGGEKLFFGSGTQLSVL.